The T cell receptor beta chain described here comes from a study of regulatory T cells in long-lasting Graves disease. iRepertoire HTBI primers and Arm-PCR of CDR3 regions built TCR beta libraries. TCRdb ran MiXCR on the multiplex PCR reads and lists one entry per CDR3 protein. In the table there are around 400,000 distinct CDR3 sequences, around 16% of which are singletons. This clonotype turned up a few times. Its antigen is currently unknown. Whole-study findings and limits: TRBV28, TRBJ1-2 and TRBJ2-5 were segments that persistent disease favored.

The time point: newly diagnosed GD, antithyroid drugs for less than 3 months. RNA from PBMCs was the source of the TCR library. V was clipped by 3 bases and J by 12 bases; unmatched bases: 10. CDR3 length equals 14 residues. This sample also belongs to another study, concerning T cells in Graves' hyperthyroidism and ophthalmopathy. That work adds: Most thyroid clonotypes that were expanded above 0.001 also turned up in blood.

V and J are TRBV12-3 or TRBV12-4 and TRBJ2-1; 8 bases are a match to TRBD2. The sequence was collected from a woman aged 40 to 50 with Graves disease. The input for sequencing was peripheral blood mononuclear cells (PBMCs), taken at new diagnosis, from a patient treated with antithyroid drugs. In nucleotides, the CDR3 is TGTGCCAGCAGTTTTCCTTATCGGACTAGCAGGCAGTTCTTC. Its protein is CASSFPYRTSRQFF.